This TCR beta chain was sequenced in a study of blood T cell repertoires in COVID-19. Only in-frame clones appear in the TCRdb table, and some are missing; sequencing was by immunoSEQ multiplex PCR. The sample has 150,000 to 190,000 clones, roughly four fifths seen once. Participants came from some 23 US areas, aged roughly 18 to 89 years. Grouping used clinical history reported by participants in a survey and questionnaire. Two negative PCRs, clearance, or symptom resolution characterized the recovered Cohort 3 donors. The sample comprised PBMCs or T cells enriched from blood (not recorded which). This clonotype was obtained from a man between 45 and 60 years old who had recovered from COVID-19.

CDR3 coding DNA: TGTGCCAGCAGGACAGCAGGGACAGGGGGCTACAATGAGCAGTTCTTC. Translated, it gives CASRTAGTGGYNEQFF. The rearrangement uses TRBV6-6 and TRBJ2-1; 11 nucleotides agree with TRBD1. The germline CDR1 and CDR2 sequences are MNHNY and SVGAGI (reference sequence). The trim removed 6 bases at V and 3 bases at J, leaving 7 bases unmatched. The CDR3 length is 16 residues.